This T cell receptor beta chain was captured by sequencing in a study of blood T cell repertoires in COVID-19. Overall study context: Samples representing acute and convalescent COVID-19 were sourced from the United States, Italy and Spain. T cells, B-cell-depleted T cells, or PBMCs supplied cDNA or gDNA.

In the source study's methods: From reference gene primer amplification, estimates of nucleated cell counts were derived. Some clones are missing from TCRdb's copy, which holds only in-frame ones; the method was immunoSEQ multiplex PCR. V, J and clone size were drawn from that table, and D and trimming were deduced from the DNA. The table lists a few hundred thousand clones, about four fifths of them singletons. The CDR3 is made up of 19 amino acids. CDR1 and CDR2 (germline): LNHDA, SQIVND (reference sequence). Trimming cost V 3 bases and J 0 bases, with 21 bases left between them. The TCR originated in a woman aged 18 to 35 with acute or convalescent COVID-19. The sample consisted of peripheral blood. The V call is TRBV19, the J call TRBJ1-5, with D uncertain. CDR3 nucleotide sequence: TGTGCCAGTAGTATGTTGACATTGCTCGGTGGCTATAGCAATCAGCCCCAGCATTTT. Residues: CASSMLTLLGGYSNQPQHF.